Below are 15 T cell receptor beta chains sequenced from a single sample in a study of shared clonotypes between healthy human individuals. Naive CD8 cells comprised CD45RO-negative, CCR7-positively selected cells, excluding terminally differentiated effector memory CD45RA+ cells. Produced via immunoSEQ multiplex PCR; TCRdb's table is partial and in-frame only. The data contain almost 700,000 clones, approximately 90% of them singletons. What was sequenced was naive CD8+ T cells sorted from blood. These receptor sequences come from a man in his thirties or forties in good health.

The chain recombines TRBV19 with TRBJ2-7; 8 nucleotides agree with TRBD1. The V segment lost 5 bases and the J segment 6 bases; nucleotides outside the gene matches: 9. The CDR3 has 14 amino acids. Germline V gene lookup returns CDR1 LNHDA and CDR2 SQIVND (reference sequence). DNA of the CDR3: TGTGCCAGTAGTTTTGGACAGGGACTCGGCGAGCAGTACTTC. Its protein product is CASSFGQGLGEQYF.

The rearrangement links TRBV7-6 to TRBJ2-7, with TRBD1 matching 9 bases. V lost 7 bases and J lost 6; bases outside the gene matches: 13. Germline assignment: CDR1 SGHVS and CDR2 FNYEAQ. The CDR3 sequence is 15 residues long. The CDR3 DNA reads TGTGCCAGCACCAACTTCGGGGACAGGGAAGGCGAGCAGTACTTC. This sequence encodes CASTNFGDREGEQYF.

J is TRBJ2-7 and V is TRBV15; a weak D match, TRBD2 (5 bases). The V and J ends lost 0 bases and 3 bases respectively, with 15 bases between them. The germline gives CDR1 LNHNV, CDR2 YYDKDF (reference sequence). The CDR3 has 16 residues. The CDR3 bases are TGTGCCACCAGCAGAGAGATTAGGGAGCCGATCTACGAGCAGTACTTC. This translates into CATSREIREPIYEQYF.

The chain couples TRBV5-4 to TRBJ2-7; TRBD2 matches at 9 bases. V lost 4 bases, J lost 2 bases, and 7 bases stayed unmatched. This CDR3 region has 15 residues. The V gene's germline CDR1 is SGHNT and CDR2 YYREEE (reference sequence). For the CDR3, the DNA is TGTGCCAGCAGCAGAGACGTAGCGGGAGCCTACGAGCAGTACTTC. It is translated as CASSRDVAGAYEQYF.

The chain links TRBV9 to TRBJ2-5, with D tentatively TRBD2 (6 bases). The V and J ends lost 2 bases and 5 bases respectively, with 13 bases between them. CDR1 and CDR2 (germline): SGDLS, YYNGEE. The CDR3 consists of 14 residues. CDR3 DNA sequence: TGTGCCAGCAGCGTCCAGGACGCGGGGGAGACCCAGTACTTC. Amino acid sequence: CASSVQDAGETQYF.

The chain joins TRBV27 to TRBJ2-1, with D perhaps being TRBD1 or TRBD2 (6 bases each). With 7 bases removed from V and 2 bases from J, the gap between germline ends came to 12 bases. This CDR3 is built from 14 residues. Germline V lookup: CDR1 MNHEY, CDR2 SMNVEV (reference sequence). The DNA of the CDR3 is TGTGCCAGCACCCGAGGGGGGCCCTACAATGAGCAGTTCTTC. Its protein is CASTRGGPYNEQFF.

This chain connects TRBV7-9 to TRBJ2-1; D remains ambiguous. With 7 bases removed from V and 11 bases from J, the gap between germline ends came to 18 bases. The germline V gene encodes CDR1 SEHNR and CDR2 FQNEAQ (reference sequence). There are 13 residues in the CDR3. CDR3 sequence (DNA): TGTGCCAGCACCTTGGCTTTAGTGGACCAGCAGTTCTTC. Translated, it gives CASTLALVDQQFF.

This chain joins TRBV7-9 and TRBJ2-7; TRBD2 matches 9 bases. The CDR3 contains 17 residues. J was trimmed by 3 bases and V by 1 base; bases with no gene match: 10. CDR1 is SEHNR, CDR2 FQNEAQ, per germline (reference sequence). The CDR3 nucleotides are TGTGCCAGCAGCTTAGACGTAGGAGCGGGAGGAAGCTACGAGCAGTACTTC. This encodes CASSLDVGAGGSYEQYF. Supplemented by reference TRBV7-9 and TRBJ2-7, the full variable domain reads DTGVSQNPRHKITKRGQNVTFRCDPISEHNRLYWYRQTLGQGPEFLTYFQNEAQLEKSRLLSDRFSAERPKGSFSTLEIQRTEQGDSAMYLCASSLDVGAGGSYEQYFGPGTRLTVT.

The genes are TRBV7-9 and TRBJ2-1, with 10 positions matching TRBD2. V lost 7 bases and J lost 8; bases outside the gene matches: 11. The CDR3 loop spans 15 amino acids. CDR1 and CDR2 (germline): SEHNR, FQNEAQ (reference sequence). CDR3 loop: CASIGGSGRAYEQFF. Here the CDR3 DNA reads TGTGCCAGCATCGGGGGAAGCGGGAGGGCCTATGAGCAGTTCTTC.

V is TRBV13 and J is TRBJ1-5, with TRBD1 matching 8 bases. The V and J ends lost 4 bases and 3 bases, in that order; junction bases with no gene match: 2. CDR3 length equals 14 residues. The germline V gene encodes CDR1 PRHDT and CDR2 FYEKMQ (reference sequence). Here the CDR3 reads CASSSDRDNQPQHF. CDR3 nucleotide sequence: TGTGCCAGCAGCTCGGACAGGGACAATCAGCCCCAGCATTTT.

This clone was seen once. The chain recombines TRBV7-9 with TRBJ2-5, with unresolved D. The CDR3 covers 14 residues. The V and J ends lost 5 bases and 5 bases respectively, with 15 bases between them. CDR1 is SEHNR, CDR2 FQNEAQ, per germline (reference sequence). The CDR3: CASSPAVGWETQYF. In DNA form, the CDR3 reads TGTGCCAGCAGCCCTGCGGTGGGTTGGGAGACCCAGTACTTC.

The CDR3, as DNA: TGTGCCAGTAGTAACTGGACAGGGTTAGATACGCAGTATTTT. It translates to CASSNWTGLDTQYF. The chain uses TRBV19 and TRBJ2-3; TRBD1 aligns across 8 bases. Per germline, CDR1 LNHDA and CDR2 SQIVND (reference sequence). This CDR3 spans 14 amino acids. The V and J ends lost 4 bases and 5 bases, in that order; junction bases with no gene match: 5.

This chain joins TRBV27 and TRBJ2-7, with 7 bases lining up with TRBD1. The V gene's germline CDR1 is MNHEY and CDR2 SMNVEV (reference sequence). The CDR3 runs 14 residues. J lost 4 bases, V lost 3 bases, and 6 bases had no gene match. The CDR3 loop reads CASSLGQTKYEQYF. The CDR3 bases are TGTGCCAGCAGTTTGGGACAGACTAAGTACGAGCAGTACTTC.

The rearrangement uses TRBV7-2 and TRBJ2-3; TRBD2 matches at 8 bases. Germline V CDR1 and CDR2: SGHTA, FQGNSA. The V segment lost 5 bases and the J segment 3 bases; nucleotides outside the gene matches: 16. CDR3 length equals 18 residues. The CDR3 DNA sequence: TGTGCCAGCAGCCCCTACCCCTCGGGGGGGTGGGAAACAGATACGCAGTATTTT. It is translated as CASSPYPSGGWETDTQYF.

CDR3 bases: TGTGCCAGCAGTGACTCGGATTTTCAAGAGACCCAGTACTTC. The encoded protein is CASSDSDFQETQYF. This chain joins TRBV25-1 and TRBJ2-5; no reliable D call. Looked up from germline, CDR1 is MGHDK and CDR2 is SYGVNS. This CDR3 spans 14 amino acids. V shed 3 bases and J shed 2 bases, with 10 bases lying between them.